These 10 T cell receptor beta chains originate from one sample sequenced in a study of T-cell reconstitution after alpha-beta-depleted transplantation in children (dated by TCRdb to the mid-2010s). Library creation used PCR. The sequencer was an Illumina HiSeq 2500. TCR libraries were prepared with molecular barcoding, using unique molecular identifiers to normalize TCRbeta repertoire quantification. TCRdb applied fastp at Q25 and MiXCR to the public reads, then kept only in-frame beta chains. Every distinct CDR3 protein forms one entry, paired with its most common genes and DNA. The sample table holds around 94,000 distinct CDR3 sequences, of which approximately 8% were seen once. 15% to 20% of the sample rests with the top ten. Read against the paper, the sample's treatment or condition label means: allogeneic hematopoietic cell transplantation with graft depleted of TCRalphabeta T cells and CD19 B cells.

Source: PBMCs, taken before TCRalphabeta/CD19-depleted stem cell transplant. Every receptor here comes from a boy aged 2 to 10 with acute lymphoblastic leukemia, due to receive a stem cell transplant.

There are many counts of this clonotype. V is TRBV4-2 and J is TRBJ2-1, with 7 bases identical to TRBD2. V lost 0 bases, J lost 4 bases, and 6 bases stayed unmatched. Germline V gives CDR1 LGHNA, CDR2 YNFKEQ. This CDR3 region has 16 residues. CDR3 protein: CASSQEPAGIYNEQFF. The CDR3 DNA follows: TGTGCCAGCAGCCAAGAACCAGCGGGGATTTACAATGAGCAGTTCTTC.

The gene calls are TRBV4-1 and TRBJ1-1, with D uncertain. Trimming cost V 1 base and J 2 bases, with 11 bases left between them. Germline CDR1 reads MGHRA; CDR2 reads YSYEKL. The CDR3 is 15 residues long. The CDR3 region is CASSQVLRVNTEAFF. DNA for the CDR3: TGCGCCAGCAGCCAAGTGCTCCGGGTCAACACTGAAGCTTTCTTT.

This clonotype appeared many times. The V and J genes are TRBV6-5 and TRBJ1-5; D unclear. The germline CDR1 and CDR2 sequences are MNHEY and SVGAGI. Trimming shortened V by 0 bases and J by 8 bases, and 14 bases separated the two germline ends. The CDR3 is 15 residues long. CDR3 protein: CASSYSTQPREPQHF. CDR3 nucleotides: TGTGCCAGCAGTTACTCAACCCAGCCCAGAGAGCCCCAGCATTTT.

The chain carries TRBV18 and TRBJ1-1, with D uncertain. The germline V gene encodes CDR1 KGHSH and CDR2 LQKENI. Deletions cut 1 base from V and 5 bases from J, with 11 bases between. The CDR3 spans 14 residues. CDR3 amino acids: CASSPRWGETEAFF. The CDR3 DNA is TGTGCCAGCTCACCACGCTGGGGAGAAACTGAAGCTTTCTTT.

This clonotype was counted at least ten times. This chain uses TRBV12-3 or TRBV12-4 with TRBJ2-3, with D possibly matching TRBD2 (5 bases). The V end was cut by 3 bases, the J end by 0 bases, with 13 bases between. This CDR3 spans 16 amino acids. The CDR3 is CASSFRSGSSTDTQYF. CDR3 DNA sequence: TGTGCCAGCAGTTTCCGAAGCGGCTCTAGCACAGATACGCAGTATTTT.

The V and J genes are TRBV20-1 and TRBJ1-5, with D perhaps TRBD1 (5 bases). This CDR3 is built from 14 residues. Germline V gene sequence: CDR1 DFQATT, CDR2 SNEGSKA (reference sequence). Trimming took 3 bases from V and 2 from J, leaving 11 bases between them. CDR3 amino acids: CSARGVWGNQPQHF. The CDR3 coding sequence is TGCAGTGCTAGGGGGGTTTGGGGCAATCAGCCCCAGCATTTT.

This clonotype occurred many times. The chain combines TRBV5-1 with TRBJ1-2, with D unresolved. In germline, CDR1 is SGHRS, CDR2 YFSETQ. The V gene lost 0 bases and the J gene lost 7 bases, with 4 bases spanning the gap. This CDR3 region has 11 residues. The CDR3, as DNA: TGCGCCAGCAGCTTGGAGAGTGGCTACACCTTC. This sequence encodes CASSLESGYTF. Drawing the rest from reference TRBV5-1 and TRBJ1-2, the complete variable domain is KAGVTQTPRYLIKTRGQQVTLSCSPISGHRSVSWYQQTPGQGLQFLFEYFSETQRNKGNFPGRFSGRQFSNSRSEMNVSTLELGDSALYLCASSLESGYTFGSGTRLTVV.

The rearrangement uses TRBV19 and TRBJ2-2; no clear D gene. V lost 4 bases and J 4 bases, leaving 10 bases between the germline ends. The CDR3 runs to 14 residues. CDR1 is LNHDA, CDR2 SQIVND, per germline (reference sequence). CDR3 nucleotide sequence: TGTGCCAGTAGTACCGCCCTGAGCACCGGGGAGCTGTTTTTT. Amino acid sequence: CASSTALSTGELFF.

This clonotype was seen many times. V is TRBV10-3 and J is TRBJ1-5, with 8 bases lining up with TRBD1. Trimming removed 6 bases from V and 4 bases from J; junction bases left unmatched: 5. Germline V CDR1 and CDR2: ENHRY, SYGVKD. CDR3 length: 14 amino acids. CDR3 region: CAIRAGGRNQPQHF. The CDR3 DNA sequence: TGTGCCATCAGAGCAGGGGGCCGGAATCAGCCCCAGCATTTT.

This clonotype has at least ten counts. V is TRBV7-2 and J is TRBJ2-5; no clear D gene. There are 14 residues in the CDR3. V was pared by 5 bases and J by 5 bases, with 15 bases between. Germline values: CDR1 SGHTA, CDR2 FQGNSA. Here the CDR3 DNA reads TGTGCCAGCAGCCCCCCAGGCCAGAAGGAGACCCAGTACTTC. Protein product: CASSPPGQKETQYF. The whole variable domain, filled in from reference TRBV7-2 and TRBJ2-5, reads GAGVSQSPSNKVTEKGKDVELRCDPISGHTALYWYRQSLGQGLEFLIYFQGNSAPDKSGLPSDRFSAERTGGSVSTLTIQRTQQEDSAVYLCASSPPGQKETQYFGPGTRLLVL.